Each of the 8 T cell receptor beta chains below was sequenced from the same sample in a study of T-cell reconstitution after alpha-beta-depleted transplantation in children. The library targeted TCRbeta and was prepared with unique molecular identifiers. TCRdb itself ran the PCR reads through MiXCR, one entry per CDR3 protein. Among around 700,000 distinct CDR3 sequences, about 12% were seen once, and the ten largest hold around 0.76%. Sequenced material: PBMCs, taken before TCRalphabeta/CD19-depleted stem cell transplant. The receptors shown here come from a girl aged 2 to 9 with congenital amegakaryocytic thrombocytopenia, due to receive a stem cell transplant.

This clonotype was seen many times. This chain connects TRBV20-1 to TRBJ2-7; D is undetermined. Trimming pared 7 bases from V and 2 bases from J, leaving 12 bases between. The CDR3 runs to 12 residues. Germline V lookup: CDR1 DFQATT, CDR2 SNEGSKA (reference sequence). The CDR3 coding sequence is TGCAGTGTACGCAGAACAACCTACGAGCAGTACTTC. Translated, it gives CSVRRTTYEQYF.

The chain links TRBV5-1 to TRBJ2-7; TRBD1 matches 10 bases. Per the germline V gene, CDR1 is SGHRS and CDR2 is YFSETQ. Trimming at V came to 2 bases and at J to 4 bases, leaving 6 bases not matched to a gene. The CDR3 loop spans 15 amino acids. The CDR3, as DNA: TGCGCCAGCAGCTTAACGACAGGGGGCTTATACGAGCAGTACTTC. It codes for CASSLTTGGLYEQYF.

The rearrangement joins TRBV20-1 to TRBJ2-7; D is undetermined. The CDR3 has 16 residues. Trimming pared 2 bases from V and 0 bases from J, leaving 17 bases between. In germline, CDR1 is DFQATT, CDR2 SNEGSKA (reference sequence). CDR3 in amino acids: CSARSLSADSSYEQYF. The CDR3 nucleotides are TGCAGTGCTAGATCCCTCTCGGCGGATAGCTCCTACGAGCAGTACTTC.

The sample holds many counts of this clonotype. The chain employs TRBV20-1 and TRBJ1-2, with TRBD1 identical over 7 bases. The trim removed 6 bases at V and 8 bases at J, leaving 18 bases unmatched. In germline, CDR1 is DFQATT, CDR2 SNEGSKA (reference sequence). This CDR3 comprises 15 residues. The CDR3 is CSATLAGGGWGGYTF. In DNA, the CDR3 is TGCAGTGCAACTTTAGCAGGGGGTGGCTGGGGGGGCTACACCTTC.

Ten or more counts support this clonotype. V is TRBV5-1 and J is TRBJ1-1; 11 bases agree with TRBD1. Germline trimming cut 3 bases from V and 6 bases from J; bases unmatched to any gene: 13. The germline V gene encodes CDR1 SGHRS and CDR2 YFSETQ. The CDR3 consists of 17 residues. The CDR3 bases are TGCGCCAGCAGCTGGACAGGGGGCAATGTCGGAGTTGCTGAAGCTTTCTTT. Its translation is CASSWTGGNVGVAEAFF.

The sample holds many counts of this clonotype. The chain links TRBV20-1 to TRBJ2-7; TRBD1 agrees at 7 bases. CDR1 is DFQATT and CDR2 is SNEGSKA in the germline V gene (reference sequence). CDR3 length: 14 residues. Trimming took 5 bases from V and 0 from J; bases not matched to a gene: 7. CDR3 sequence (DNA): TGCAGTGCTGGGGATCGACAGGGCTCCTACGAGCAGTACTTC. Its protein is CSAGDRQGSYEQYF.

This sequence joins TRBV5-1 and TRBJ2-5; weak D call: TRBD1 (6 bases). The V gene's germline CDR1 is SGHRS and CDR2 YFSETQ. The ends were cut back, 4 bases at V and 8 bases at J, with 21 bases in the middle. CDR3 length: 15 residues. The CDR3 reads CASSPTGQPYVTQYF. The DNA of the CDR3 is TGCGCCAGCAGCCCGACAGGACAGCCTTACGTTACCCAGTACTTC. Looking up the rest from reference TRBV5-1 and TRBJ2-5 gives the full variable domain: KAGVTQTPRYLIKTRGQQVTLSCSPISGHRSVSWYQQTPGQGLQFLFEYFSETQRNKGNFPGRFSGRQFSNSRSEMNVSTLELGDSALYLCASSPTGQPYVTQYFGPGTRLLVL.

J is TRBJ2-3 and V is TRBV24-1, with D uncertain. The V and J ends lost 3 bases and 2 bases respectively, with 8 bases between them. CDR1 and CDR2 (germline): KGHDR, SFDVKD. The CDR3 loop spans 14 amino acids. CDR3 protein: CATSDPTFTDTQYF. For the CDR3, the DNA is TGTGCCACCAGTGATCCGACTTTCACAGATACGCAGTATTTT.